The rows below give T cell receptor beta chains drawn from one sample of a study of T cell repertoires in cytomegalovirus infection. Each CDR3 protein gets one entry after TCRdb re-called the reads with MiXCR. The table has approximately 100,000 distinct CDR3 sequences, roughly 39% seen once. No antigen has been identified for these receptors. Sequencing used CD8+ T cells from cultured PBMCs, obtained from culture after CMV antigen stimulation. Receptors were obtained from a human donor in good health (CMV status not recorded). Some clones in this sample may be carry-over from other donors' samples. CDR3s include the opening cysteine and the closing phenylalanine or tryptophan. Fields, in order: D gene, J gene, V gene, clone size, CDR3 protein, CDR3 DNA. The D gene is left open where the match is weak. The size field is filled for only some rows; it gives once, few, many or a size class.

D: -
J: TRBJ2-7
V: TRBV19
size: -
CDR3: CASSIRDHLREQYF
DNA: TGTGCCAGTAGTATAAGGGACCACCTGAGAGAGCAGTACTTC

D: TRBD1
J: TRBJ2-3
V: TRBV20-1
size: -
CDR3: CSARDPGQADNQPQYF
DNA: TGCAGTGCTAGAGATCCGGGACAGGCGGACAATCAGCCCCAGTATTTT

D: -
J: TRBJ2-1
V: TRBV19
size: few
CDR3: CASSNYNEQFF
DNA: TGTGCCAGTAGTAACTACAATGAGCAGTTCTTC

D: TRBD1
J: TRBJ1-2
V: TRBV7-4
size: -
CDR3: CASSLGQGASGYTF
DNA: TGTGCCAGCAGCTTAGGACAGGGGGCTTCTGGCTACACCTTC

D: -
J: TRBJ2-1
V: TRBV2
size: few
CDR3: CASSGERDEQFF
DNA: TGTGCCAGCAGTGGCGAGAGGGATGAGCAGTTCTTC

D: -
J: TRBJ2-2
V: TRBV19
size: -
CDR3: CAGSGQNTGELFF
DNA: TGTGCCGGCTCGGGACAAAACACCGGGGAGCTGTTTTTT

D: -
J: TRBJ1-4
V: TRBV7-9
size: -
CDR3: CASSDWGEKLFF
DNA: TGTGCCAGCAGCGATTGGGGCGAAAAACTGTTTTTT

D: -
J: TRBJ1-2
V: TRBV7-2
size: few
CDR3: CASSFRSESLNYGYTF
DNA: TGTGCCAGCAGCTTCAGGTCGGAATCCCTAAACTATGGCTACACCTTC

D: -
J: TRBJ1-1
V: TRBV6-1
size: few
CDR3: CASRTGRTEAFF
DNA: TGTGCCAGCAGAACGGGTAGGACTGAAGCTTTCTTT

D: -
J: TRBJ1-5
V: TRBV27
size: -
CDR3: CASSPRELSNQPQHF
DNA: TGTGCCAGCAGTCCCAGGGAGCTTAGCAATCAGCCCCAGCATTTT

D: TRBD1
J: TRBJ1-5
V: TRBV12-3/TRBV12-4
size: -
CDR3: CASSFVTGGPQPQHF
DNA: TGTGCCAGCAGTTTCGTGACAGGGGGCCCTCAGCCCCAGCATTTT

D: -
J: TRBJ2-7
V: TRBV9
size: -
CDR3: CASSTWDRPYEQYF
DNA: TGTGCCAGCAGCACCTGGGACCGACCCTACGAGCAGTACTTC

D: TRBD1
J: TRBJ1-2
V: TRBV19
size: -
CDR3: CASSAAGTGSRGYTF
DNA: TGTGCCAGTAGTGCGGCCGGGACAGGGAGCCGTGGCTACACCTTC

D: TRBD2
J: TRBJ2-3
V: TRBV7-9
size: -
CDR3: CASSHPGAGGLTDTQYF
DNA: TGTGCCAGCAGCCACCCTGGGGCGGGGGGCCTCACAGATACGCAGTATTTT

D: TRBD1
J: TRBJ1-2
V: TRBV29-1
size: -
CDR3: CSVEGQSNYGYTF
DNA: TGCAGCGTTGAGGGACAGTCTAACTATGGCTACACCTTC

D: -
J: TRBJ2-1
V: TRBV7-2
size: many
CDR3: CASSLGNINEQFF
DNA: TGTGCCAGCAGCTTAGGGAATATCAATGAGCAGTTCTTC

D: TRBD1
J: TRBJ2-1
V: TRBV7-7
size: few
CDR3: CASSLTGTGRDNEQFF
DNA: TGTGCCAGCAGCTTAACCGGGACAGGGAGAGACAATGAGCAGTTCTTC

D: TRBD2
J: TRBJ2-1
V: TRBV7-6
size: -
CDR3: CASSLVRGDNEQFF
DNA: TGTGCCAGCAGCTTAGTTCGGGGGGACAATGAGCAGTTCTTC

D: -
J: TRBJ2-6
V: TRBV6-2/TRBV6-3
size: few
CDR3: CASTSEDVSGRGVLTF
DNA: TGTGCCAGCACTTCCGAGGACGTCTCCGGTCGGGGCGTCCTGACTTTC

D: -
J: TRBJ2-5
V: TRBV9
size: -
CDR3: CASSETSEGETQYF
DNA: TGTGCCAGCAGCGAAACCTCAGAGGGAGAGACCCAGTACTTC

D: -
J: TRBJ1-4
V: TRBV2
size: -
CDR3: CASSALLGLDSQAGELFF
DNA: TGTGCCAGCAGTGCCCTTTTGGGCTTGGACAGCCAGGCGGGGGAACTGTTTTTT

D: -
J: TRBJ2-3
V: TRBV11-2
size: -
CDR3: CASSLYPDTQYF
DNA: TGTGCCAGCAGCTTATATCCAGATACGCAGTATTTT

D: TRBD2
J: TRBJ2-3
V: TRBV6-2/TRBV6-3
size: few
CDR3: CASSTSVTDTQYF
DNA: TGTGCCAGCTCAACTAGCGTCACAGATACGCAGTATTTT

D: -
J: TRBJ2-5
V: TRBV20-1
size: -
CDR3: CSAKYGDQETQYF
DNA: TGCAGTGCTAAATACGGGGACCAAGAGACCCAGTACTTC

D: TRBD2
J: TRBJ2-7
V: TRBV7-8
size: many
CDR3: CASSPFSGGASYEQYF
DNA: TGTGCCAGCAGCCCATTTAGCGGGGGGGCGTCTTACGAGCAGTACTTC

D: TRBD1
J: TRBJ1-5
V: TRBV27
size: -
CDR3: CASSILGTGSNQPQHF
DNA: TGTGCCAGCAGTATACTCGGGACAGGGAGCAATCAGCCCCAGCATTTT